The clone carrying this TCR beta chain was seen a few times. Its antigen is not identified. The sample originates from a study of Graves' ophthalmopathy and Graves' hyperthyroidism. Study-level points and caveats: Sensitivity reached around 67% and specificity about 73% when the model predicted ophthalmopathy progression.

RNA transcripts were the source from which TCR beta CDR3 regions were amplified. HTBI primers primed a first-round RT-PCR, and a second-round multiplex PCR followed. TCRdb reprocessed the multiplex PCR reads with MiXCR, giving one entry per CDR3 protein. Among over a million distinct CDR3 sequences, about 35% were seen once, and the ten largest hold around 10%. The V and J ends lost 8 bases and 5 bases, in that order; junction bases with no gene match: 6. The CDR3 loop spans 13 amino acids. Germline V lookup: CDR1 KGHSH, CDR2 LQKENI. The V gene is TRBV18, the J gene TRBJ2-5; 9 bases are a match to TRBD1. The clonotype comes from an adult man with Graves' hyperthyroidism. The specimen was peripheral blood or thyroid tissue (not recorded which). The DNA of the CDR3 is TGTGCCAGCAAAGGACAGGGGATGGAGACCCAGTACTTC. This encodes CASKGQGMETQYF.